This paragraph covers one T cell receptor beta chain sequence. During its preparation, the TCRbeta library received unique molecular identifiers. Each CDR3 protein is one row after TCRdb ran MiXCR on the PCR reads. The data show about 500,000 distinct CDR3 sequences, with 30% to 35% seen just once and around 2.4% held by the top ten. This specimen comes from a study of T-cell reconstitution after alpha-beta-depleted transplantation in children. After removal of 2 bases from V and 4 bases from J, the junction contained 4 bases not matched to a gene. CDR3 length: 14 residues. The germline V gene has CDR1 MNHNS and CDR2 SASEGT.

This clonotype was obtained from a human donor who donated a stem cell graft to a child with aplastic anemia. This sequence joins TRBV6-1 and TRBJ1-2, with TRBD1 identical over 7 bases. The sample here was PBMCs from the stem cell graft donor, taken from the stem cell graft. This chain's CDR3 is CASSELGQSYGYTF. CDR3 in DNA: TGTGCCAGCAGTGAATTGGGACAGTCCTATGGCTACACCTTC.